The clone carrying this TCR beta chain was found a few times. What it binds is not known. The PCR had 60 Vbeta and 13 Jbeta primers. Data came from immunoSEQ multiplex PCR; TCRdb stores just in-frame clones and leaves some out. The sample has approximately 100,000 clones, 75% to 80% seen once. The sample is drawn from a study of cytomegalovirus exposure and HLA in healthy donors. Study-level results: Researchers counted roughly 150 TCR beta chains as cytomegalovirus-associated. Per a later analysis, roughly 17,000 TCR beta sequences showed association with HLA alleles at 0.05 false discovery rate. Highly shared variants forming one cluster were likely a sequencing artifact.

The specimen sequenced was PBMCs. The receptor comes from a woman aged 40 to 49 in good health and CMV-seropositive.

In DNA, the CDR3 is TGTGCCAGCAGCCGTCGCCGGGTCTTTACGAACACCGGGGAGCTGTTTTTT. As protein: CASSRRRVFTNTGELFF. The chain recombines TRBV7-8 with TRBJ2-2, with D unresolved. This CDR3 region has 17 residues. The germline CDR1 and CDR2 sequences are SGHVS and FQNEAQ. V dropped 5 bases and J dropped 0 bases, with 16 bases sitting between them.